These 10 T cell receptor beta chains originate from one sample sequenced in a study of sequential checkpoint blockade in melanoma (dated by TCRdb to 2018 to 2020). This specimen's treatment or condition label, per the study, means: randomized to nivolumab then ipilimumab (arm A) or the reverse (arm B). The protocol used for the library was the immunoSEQ multiplex PCR assay. Entries here come from immuneACCESS through TCRdb and include only in-frame sequences with V and J called. Some clones fail to appear in such tables; in the studies checked, an unresolved V gene covers under half of the shortfall, and the cause of the remainder is unknown. This sample lists about 32,000 clones; more than 65% were detected once. Together, the top ten hold around 19% of the sample. The material was CD8+ T cells sorted from blood (inferred from file names), obtained from a patient given nivolumab and ipilimumab in sequence. The receptors were sampled from a human donor with melanoma.

The rearrangement links TRBV4-3 to TRBJ2-5, with a tentative D call TRBD2 (5 bases). Per germline, CDR1 LGHNA and CDR2 YSLEER. The CDR3 runs 15 residues. V lost 1 base and J 0 bases, leaving 9 bases between the germline ends. The CDR3 loop is CASSQGTDYQETQYF. As DNA, the CDR3 is TGCGCCAGCAGCCAAGGGACGGACTACCAAGAGACCCAGTACTTC.

V gene TRBV11-1 combines with J gene TRBJ2-1; 9 bases fit TRBD2. V lost 4 bases, J lost 3 bases, and 7 bases stayed unmatched. CDR1 SGHAT and CDR2 FQDESV come from the germline V gene (reference sequence). This CDR3 comprises 16 residues. The CDR3 region is CASSSPRLADYNEQFF. In nucleotides, the CDR3 is TGTGCCAGCAGCTCCCCAAGACTAGCGGACTACAATGAGCAGTTCTTC.

This clone was counted between two and nine times. The chain uses TRBV10-3 and TRBJ1-2; D ambiguous. CDR1 ENHRY and CDR2 SYGVKD come from the germline V gene. The CDR3 sequence is 12 residues long. V gave up 2 bases and J gave up 7 bases, with 8 bases separating them. As DNA, the CDR3 is TGTGCCATCAGTGAGATCGGACTTGGCTACACCTTC. Translation: CAISEIGLGYTF.

The chain joins TRBV28 to TRBJ2-7; D remains ambiguous. Germline CDR1 reads MDHEN; CDR2 reads SYDVKM. The V end was cut by 3 bases, the J end by 2 bases, with 17 bases between. CDR3 length: 16 amino acids. The CDR3 sequence: CASSFPLGYRTYEQYF. The DNA of the CDR3 is TGTGCCAGCAGTTTCCCCTTAGGCTACAGAACCTACGAGCAGTACTTC.

J is TRBJ1-6 and V is TRBV7-6, with 9 nucleotides matching TRBD1. Germline loops: CDR1 SGHVS, CDR2 FNYEAQ. The CDR3 covers 16 residues. Unmatched junction bases numbered 10, after V lost 5 bases and J lost 8 bases. The CDR3 nucleotides are TGTGCCAGCAGCCCCGGGACAGGGTGGGGACATTCACCCCTCCACTTT. Residues: CASSPGTGWGHSPLHF.

Points on this clone: A far bigger clonotype differs at one base, so this is likely a read error. CDR3 bases: TGTGCCAGCAGCTTGGCCACTAGCGGGAGAATACACGAGCAGTACTTC. It yields the protein CASSLATSGRIHEQYF. This chain uses TRBV5-6 with TRBJ2-5; TRBD2 matches at 11 bases. The last part of the DNA fits TRBJ2-7 better; the J call may be wrong. The CDR3 is 16 amino acids. CDR1 and CDR2 (germline): SGHDT, YYEEEE.

This clone was counted a few times. The J gene is TRBJ2-1, the V gene TRBV5-1, with D maybe TRBD2 (5 bases). In germline, CDR1 is SGHRS, CDR2 YFSETQ. The CDR3 runs to 16 residues. With 2 bases removed from V and 3 bases from J, the gap between germline ends came to 15 bases. The DNA of the CDR3 is TGCGCCAGCAGCTTCCGGGCCCAGGCGGGCTACAATGAGCAGTTCTTC. It encodes CASSFRAQAGYNEQFF.

V is TRBV9 and J is TRBJ2-5; TRBD2 might be the D (6 bases). Trimming took off 4 bases at V and 4 bases at J, with 14 bases between the two ends. CDR1 is SGDLS, CDR2 YYNGEE, per germline. The CDR3 covers 14 residues. This CDR3 reads CASSPGRGGETQYF. CDR3 DNA: TGTGCCAGCAGCCCAGGCCGGGGAGGAGAGACCCAGTACTTC.

The chain recombines TRBV6-6 with TRBJ2-2; D call uncertain. V gave up 0 bases and J gave up 4 bases, with 9 bases separating them. The CDR3 is 15 amino acids. In germline, CDR1 is MNHNY, CDR2 SVGAGI (reference sequence). CDR3 amino acids: CASSYSSRSTGELFF. CDR3 DNA sequence: TGTGCCAGCAGTTACTCAAGCCGATCCACCGGGGAGCTGTTTTTT.

This chain uses TRBV2 with TRBJ2-3; tentative D call: TRBD2 (5 bases). This CDR3 is built from 15 residues. Between the trimmed V and J ends, which lost 6 bases and 4 bases, there was a span of 17 bases. Germline V lookup: CDR1 SNHLY, CDR2 FYNNEI. The CDR3 DNA reads as TGTGCCAGCAGCCCTTGGGAGAGTCGCGCAGATACGCAGTATTTT. Translation: CASSPWESRADTQYF.